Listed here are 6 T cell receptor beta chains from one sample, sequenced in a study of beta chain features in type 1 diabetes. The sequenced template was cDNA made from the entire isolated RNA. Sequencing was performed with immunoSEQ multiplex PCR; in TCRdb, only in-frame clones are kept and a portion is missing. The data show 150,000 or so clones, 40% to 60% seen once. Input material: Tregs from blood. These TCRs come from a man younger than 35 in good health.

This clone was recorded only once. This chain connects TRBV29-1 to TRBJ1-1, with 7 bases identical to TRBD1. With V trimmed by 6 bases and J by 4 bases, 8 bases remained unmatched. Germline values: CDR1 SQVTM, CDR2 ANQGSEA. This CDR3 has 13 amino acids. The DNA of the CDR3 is TGCAGCGTAACCAGGGGGTGGGGCACTGAAGCTTTCTTT. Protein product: CSVTRGWGTEAFF.

CDR3 sequence: CASQRSQLLSGEQFF. CDR3 in DNA: TGTGCCAGCCAAAGGAGCCAGCTTCTAAGCGGTGAGCAGTTCTTC. The V and J genes are TRBV19 and TRBJ2-1; possibly TRBD2 for D (5 bases). The CDR3 is made up of 15 amino acids. V lost 9 bases and J 9 bases, leaving 24 bases between the germline ends. CDR1 LNHDA and CDR2 SQIVND come from the germline V gene (reference sequence).

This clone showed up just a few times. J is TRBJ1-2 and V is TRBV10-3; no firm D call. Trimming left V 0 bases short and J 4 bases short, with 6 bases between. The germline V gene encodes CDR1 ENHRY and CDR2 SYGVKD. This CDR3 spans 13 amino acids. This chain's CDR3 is CAISESHSYGYTF. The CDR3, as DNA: TGTGCCATCAGTGAGTCCCACAGCTATGGCTACACCTTC.

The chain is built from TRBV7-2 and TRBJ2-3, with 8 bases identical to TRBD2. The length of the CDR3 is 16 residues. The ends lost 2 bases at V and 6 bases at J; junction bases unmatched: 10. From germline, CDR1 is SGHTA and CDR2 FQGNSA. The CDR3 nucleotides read TGTGCCAGCAGCTTATCCCGCCTAGCGGGCCGTGATACGCAGTATTTT. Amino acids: CASSLSRLAGRDTQYF. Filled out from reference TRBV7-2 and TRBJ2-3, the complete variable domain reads GAGVSQSPSNKVTEKGKDVELRCDPISGHTALYWYRQSLGQGLEFLIYFQGNSAPDKSGLPSDRFSAERTGGSVSTLTIQRTQQEDSAVYLCASSLSRLAGRDTQYFGPGTRLTVL.

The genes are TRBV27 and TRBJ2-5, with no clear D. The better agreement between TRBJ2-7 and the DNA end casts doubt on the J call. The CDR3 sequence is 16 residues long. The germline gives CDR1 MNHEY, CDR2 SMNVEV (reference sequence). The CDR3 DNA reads TGTGCCAGCAGTAGAATCGGATCTAGTAGCTCCTACGAGCAGTACTTC. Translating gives CASSRIGSSSSYEQYF.

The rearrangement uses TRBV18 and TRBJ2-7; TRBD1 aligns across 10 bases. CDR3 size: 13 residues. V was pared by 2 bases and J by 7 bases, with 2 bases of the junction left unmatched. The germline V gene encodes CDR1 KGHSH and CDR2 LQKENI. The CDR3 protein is CASSPDRGLEQYF. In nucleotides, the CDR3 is TGTGCCAGCTCACCAGACAGGGGGCTGGAGCAGTACTTC. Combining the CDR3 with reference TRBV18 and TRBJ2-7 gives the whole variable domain NAGVMQNPRHLVRRRGQEARLRCSPMKGHSHVYWYRQLPEEGLKFMVYLQKENIIDESGMPKERFSAEFPKEGPSILRIQQVVRGDSAAYFCASSPDRGLEQYFGPGTRLTVT.